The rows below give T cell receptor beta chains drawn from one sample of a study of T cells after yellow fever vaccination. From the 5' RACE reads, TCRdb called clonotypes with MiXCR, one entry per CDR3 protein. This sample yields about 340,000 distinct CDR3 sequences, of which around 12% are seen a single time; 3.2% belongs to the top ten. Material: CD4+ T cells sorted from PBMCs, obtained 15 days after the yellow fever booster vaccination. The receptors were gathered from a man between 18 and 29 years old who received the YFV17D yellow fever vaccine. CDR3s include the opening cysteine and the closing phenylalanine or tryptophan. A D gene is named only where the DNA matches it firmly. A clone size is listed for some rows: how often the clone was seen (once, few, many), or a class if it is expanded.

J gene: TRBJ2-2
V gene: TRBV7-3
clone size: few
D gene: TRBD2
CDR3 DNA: TGTGCCAGCAGCTTAAATAGCGGGGTATTCGCCGGGGAGCTGTTTTTT
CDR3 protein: CASSLNSGVFAGELFF

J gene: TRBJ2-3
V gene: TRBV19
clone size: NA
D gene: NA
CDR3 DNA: TGTGCCAGTATGAAGGGCGGGGCCGGCGCAGATACGCAGTATTTT
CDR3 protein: CASMKGGAGADTQYF

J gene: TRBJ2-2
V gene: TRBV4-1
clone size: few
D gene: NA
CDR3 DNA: TGCGCCAGCAGCCCCCGGGTGCCCCCGAACACCGGGGAGCTGTTTTTT
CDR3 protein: CASSPRVPPNTGELFF

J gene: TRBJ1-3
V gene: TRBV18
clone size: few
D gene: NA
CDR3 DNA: TGTGCCAGCTCACCCCCACAGGACTCTGGAAACACCATATATTTT
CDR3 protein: CASSPPQDSGNTIYF

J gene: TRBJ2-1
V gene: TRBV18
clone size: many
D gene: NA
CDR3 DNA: TGTGCCAGCTCACCTAGAAGCGGTAGTTACAATGAGCAGTTCTTC
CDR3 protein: CASSPRSGSYNEQFF

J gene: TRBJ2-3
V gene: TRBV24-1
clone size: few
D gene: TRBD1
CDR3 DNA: TGTGCCACCAGTGATTTGGGACAGGGCGGCACAGATACGCAGTATTTT
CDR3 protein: CATSDLGQGGTDTQYF

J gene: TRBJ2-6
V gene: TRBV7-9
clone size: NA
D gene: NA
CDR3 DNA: TGTGCCAGCAGCCCGAGAGGCCCAGGGGCTGGGGGGGCCAACGTCCTGACTTTC
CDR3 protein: CASSPRGPGAGGANVLTF

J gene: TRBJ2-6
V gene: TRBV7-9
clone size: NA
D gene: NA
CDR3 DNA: TGTGCCAGCAGCTTAGAAATGTCTGGGGCCAACGTCCTGACTTTC
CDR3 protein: CASSLEMSGANVLTF

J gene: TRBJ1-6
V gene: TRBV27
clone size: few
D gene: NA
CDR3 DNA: TGTGCCAGCGGACAAACAGGACCCACCTTCAATTCACCCCTCCACTTT
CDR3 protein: CASGQTGPTFNSPLHF

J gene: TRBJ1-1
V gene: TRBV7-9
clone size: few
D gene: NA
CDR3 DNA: TGTGCCAGCAGCGCCCTGGGGACAATGTATGAAGCTTTCTTT
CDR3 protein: CASSALGTMYEAFF

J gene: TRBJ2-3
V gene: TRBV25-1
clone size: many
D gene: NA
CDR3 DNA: TGTGCCAGCAGTAGGGCAGATACGCAGTATTTT
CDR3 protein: CASSRADTQYF

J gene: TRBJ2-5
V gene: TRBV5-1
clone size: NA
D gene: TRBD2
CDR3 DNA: TGCGCCAGCAGCTTTTGGAGTCAGAGCGGGAAGACCCAGTACTTC
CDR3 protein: CASSFWSQSGKTQYF

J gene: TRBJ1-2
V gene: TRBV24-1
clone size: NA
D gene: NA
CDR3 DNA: TGTGCCACCAGTGGAATTTCGGGTTATGGCTACACCTTC
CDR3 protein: CATSGISGYGYTF

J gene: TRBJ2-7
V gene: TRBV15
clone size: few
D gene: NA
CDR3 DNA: TGTGCCACCAGCAGAGGGTCAGGGAGGTCCTACGAGCAGTACTTC
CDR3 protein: CATSRGSGRSYEQYF

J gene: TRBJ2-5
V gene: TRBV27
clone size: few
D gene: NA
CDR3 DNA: TGTGCCAGCAGTTTAAACTACCGCGGAGAGACCCAGTACTTC
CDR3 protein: CASSLNYRGETQYF

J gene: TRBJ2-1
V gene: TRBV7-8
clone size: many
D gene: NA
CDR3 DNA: TGTGCCAGCAGCTTGGTGGATGAGCAGTTCTTC
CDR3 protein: CASSLVDEQFF

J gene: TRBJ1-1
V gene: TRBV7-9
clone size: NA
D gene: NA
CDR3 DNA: TGTGCCAGCAACCCGAGTGGGGGTTACACTGAAGCTTTCTTT
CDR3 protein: CASNPSGGYTEAFF

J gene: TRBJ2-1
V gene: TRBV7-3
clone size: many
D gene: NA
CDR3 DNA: TGTGCCAGCAGCCCCCGCGGCGGGACCTTGAATGAGCAGTTCTTC
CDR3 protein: CASSPRGGTLNEQFF

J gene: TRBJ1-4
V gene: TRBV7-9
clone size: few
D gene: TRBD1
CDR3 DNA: TGTGCCAGCAGCACCCGGACAGGGACCGCGATATCAACTAATGAAAAACTGTTTTTT
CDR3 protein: CASSTRTGTAISTNEKLFF

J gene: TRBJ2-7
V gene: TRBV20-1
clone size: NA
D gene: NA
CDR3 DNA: TGCAGTGCTAGCCTACTGAAGCATAGCTCCTACGAGCAGTACTTC
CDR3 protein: CSASLLKHSSYEQYF

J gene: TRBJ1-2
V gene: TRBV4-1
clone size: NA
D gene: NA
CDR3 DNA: TGCGCCAGCAGCCAAGGGGTCGGAGGCGGTGGCTACACCTTC
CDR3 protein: CASSQGVGGGGYTF

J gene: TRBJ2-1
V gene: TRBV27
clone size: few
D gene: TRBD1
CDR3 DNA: TGTGCCAGCAGTTTGACAGGGGATAGGAGTGAGCAGTTCTTC
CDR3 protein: CASSLTGDRSEQFF

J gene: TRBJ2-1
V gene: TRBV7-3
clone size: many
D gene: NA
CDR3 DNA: TGTGCCAGCAGCTTAAAGGTGGGCTCCTACAATGAGCAGTTCTTC
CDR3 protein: CASSLKVGSYNEQFF

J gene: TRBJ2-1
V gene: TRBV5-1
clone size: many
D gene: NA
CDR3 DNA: TGCGCCAGCAGTAGTGGGGGGTCCTACAATGAGCAGTTCTTC
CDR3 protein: CASSSGGSYNEQFF

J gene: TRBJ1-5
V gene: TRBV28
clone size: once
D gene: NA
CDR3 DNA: TGTGCCAGGGAGGGGGAGGGGGGTCAGCCCCAGCATTTT
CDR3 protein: CAREGEGGQPQHF

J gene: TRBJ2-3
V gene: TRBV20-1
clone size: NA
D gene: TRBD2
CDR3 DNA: TGCAGTGCTAGCGGGGCTAGCGGGGGGCCGGGCACAGATACGCAGTATTTT
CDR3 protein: CSASGASGGPGTDTQYF

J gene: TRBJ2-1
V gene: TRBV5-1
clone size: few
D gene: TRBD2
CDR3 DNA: TGCGCCAGCAGCCAGATAGCGGGGGGGCTCGGAAATGAGCAGTTCTTC
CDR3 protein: CASSQIAGGLGNEQFF

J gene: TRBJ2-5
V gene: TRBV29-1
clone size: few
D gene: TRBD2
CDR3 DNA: TGCAGCCACTCCCGGGGGGGTCTGGAGACCCAGTACTTC
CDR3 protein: CSHSRGGLETQYF